A selection of T cell receptor beta chains follows, all from one sample in a study of cytomegalovirus exposure and HLA in healthy donors. Sequencing used immunoSEQ multiplex PCR; TCRdb keeps in-frame clones, though not all of them. This sample has some 40,000 clones; about 60% occur once, and the top ten carry around 11%. Sequencing input: PBMCs. Source of these receptors: a man aged 60 to 69 in good health and CMV-seropositive. The CDR3 runs from the conserved cysteine through the conserved F or W. The D gene is left open where the match is weak. Some rows mark clone size as missing; the rest say once, few, many or name a class of expanded clone.

NA	TRBV30	TRBJ1-3	NA	CATTTVHSGNTIYF	TGTGCTACGACGACAGTCCACTCTGGAAACACCATATATTTT
TRBD1	TRBV9	TRBJ1-2	NA	CASSFGQGKSGYTF	TGTGCCAGCAGCTTCGGACAGGGGAAGAGTGGCTACACCTTC
TRBD1	TRBV5-1	TRBJ1-2	NA	CASSLGQGDGYTF	TGCGCCAGCAGCCTGGGACAGGGAGATGGCTACACCTTC
TRBD2	TRBV28	TRBJ2-7	few	CASSLFGGDSYEQYF	TGTGCCAGCAGTTTATTCGGGGGGGACTCCTACGAGCAGTACTTC
NA	TRBV19	TRBJ1-5	NA	CASSGGGGSQHF	TGTGCCAGTAGTGGGGGGGGCGGTAGCCAGCATTTT
NA	TRBV27	TRBJ2-7	NA	CASSLGTPTFYEQYF	TGTGCCAGCAGTTTAGGGACACCGACTTTTTACGAGCAGTACTTC
NA	TRBV20-1	TRBJ2-5	NA	CSSEAQETQYF	TGCAGCTCGGAGGCCCAAGAGACCCAGTACTTC
NA	TRBV9	TRBJ1-2	NA	CASSVGLGGANYGYTF	TGTGCCAGCAGCGTAGGGTTAGGGGGAGCTAACTATGGCTACACCTTC
TRBD2	TRBV5-6	TRBJ2-2	once	CASSPPLAGDFGGELFF	TGTGCCAGCAGCCCCCCCCTAGCGGGAGATTTTGGCGGGGAGCTGTTTTTT
TRBD1	TRBV10-3	TRBJ2-5	NA	CAIQRQGLETQYF	TGTGCCATCCAAAGACAGGGGTTAGAGACCCAGTACTTC
TRBD2	TRBV7-8	TRBJ2-1	NA	CASSPRAVAGGSSSYNEQFF	TGTGCCAGCAGCCCCCGAGCCGTCGCGGGGGGATCCAGCTCCTACAATGAGCAGTTCTTC
TRBD1	TRBV28	TRBJ1-3	NA	CASSPDRGHTIYF	TGTGCCAGCAGCCCAGACAGGGGACACACCATATATTTT
NA	TRBV27	TRBJ1-1	few	CASSLSGDNTEAFF	TGTGCCAGCAGTTTATCGGGCGATAACACTGAAGCTTTCTTT
NA	TRBV5-1	TRBJ2-3	NA	CASRTARSTDTQYF	TGCGCCAGCCGAACTGCACGGAGCACAGATACGCAGTATTTT
TRBD2	TRBV5-1	TRBJ2-5	NA	CASSSSSGRRRETQYF	TGCGCCAGCAGCTCCTCTAGCGGCCGCAGGAGGGAGACCCAGTACTTC
TRBD2	TRBV5-4	TRBJ2-1	NA	CASSLDSSGSSYNEQFF	TGTGCCAGCAGCTTGGACTCTAGCGGGAGCTCCTACAATGAGCAGTTCTTC
NA	TRBV6-1	TRBJ2-3	NA	CASSEPPSGTDTQYF	TGTGCCAGCAGTGAACCCCCTAGCGGCACAGATACGCAGTATTTT
TRBD1	TRBV5-4	TRBJ2-5	once	CASSVDRERETQYF	TGTGCCAGCAGCGTTGACAGGGAGAGAGAGACCCAGTACTTC
TRBD2	TRBV5-1	TRBJ2-2	NA	CASSEIAGSGTGELFF	TGCGCCAGCAGCGAGATAGCGGGATCAGGAACCGGGGAGCTGTTTTTT
NA	TRBV29-1	TRBJ2-6	NA	CSVEGTGTGANVLTF	TGCAGCGTTGAAGGCACAGGGACTGGGGCCAACGTCCTGACTTTC
NA	TRBV2	TRBJ2-1	NA	CASSAVVGARNEQFF	TGTGCCAGCAGTGCAGTTGTGGGAGCGAGAAATGAGCAGTTCTTC
NA	TRBV7-6	TRBJ1-1	NA	CASSLVGTREAFF	TGTGCCAGCAGCTTAGTAGGGACACGTGAAGCTTTCTTT
NA	TRBV6-5	TRBJ1-1	NA	CASSHNRNMNTEAFF	TGTGCCAGCAGTCACAACAGAAACATGAACACTGAAGCTTTCTTT
NA	TRBV27	TRBJ2-5	NA	CASSFRERETQYF	TGTGCCAGCAGTTTCCGGGAGCGGGAGACCCAGTACTTC
NA	TRBV7-3	TRBJ2-3	NA	CASSRGSTDTQYF	TGTGCCAGCAGCAGGGGAAGCACAGATACGCAGTATTTT
NA	TRBV21-1	TRBJ2-7	NA	CASSKWWSSYEQYF	TGTGCCAGCAGCAAATGGTGGAGCTCCTACGAGCAGTACTTC
TRBD2	TRBV19	TRBJ2-5	NA	CASSITSGNMETQYF	TGTGCCAGTAGTATTACCAGCGGGAACATGGAGACCCAGTACTTC
NA	TRBV5-4	TRBJ2-1	NA	CASSDLDSRSSEFF	TGTGCCAGCAGCGATTTGGACAGTCGGAGTTCGGAGTTCTTC
TRBD2	TRBV27	TRBJ2-2	few	CASRTGTSGTGELFF	TGTGCCAGCAGAACCGGGACTAGCGGCACCGGGGAGCTGTTTTTT
NA	TRBV27	TRBJ2-2	NA	CASSSTGYTGELFF	TGTGCCAGCAGTTCAACAGGATACACCGGGGAGCTGTTTTTT
TRBD1	TRBV5-1	TRBJ2-3	few	CASSSTGGGGTDTQYF	TGCGCCAGCAGCTCGACAGGGGGAGGTGGCACAGATACGCAGTATTTT
NA	TRBV29-1	TRBJ2-1	NA	CSVQQGANDEQFF	TGCAGCGTTCAACAAGGAGCCAATGATGAGCAGTTCTTC
TRBD1	TRBV7-9	TRBJ2-7	few	CASSVFLQGRNYEQYF	TGTGCCAGCAGCGTATTTTTACAGGGGAGAAACTACGAGCAGTACTTC
TRBD2	TRBV4-1	TRBJ2-3	few	CASSQDPPSGRPDTQYF	TGCGCCAGCAGCCAAGACCCCCCTAGCGGGAGACCAGATACGCAGTATTTT
TRBD2	TRBV5-1	TRBJ2-3	NA	CASSRGTSGPSTDTQYF	TGCGCCAGCAGCCGAGGGACTAGCGGGCCTAGCACAGATACGCAGTATTTT
TRBD2	TRBV7-2	TRBJ2-2	few	CASSQSGTNTGELFF	TGTGCCAGCAGCCAAAGCGGGACGAACACCGGGGAGCTGTTTTTT
NA	TRBV2	TRBJ1-2	NA	CASSDWQGFGYTF	TGTGCCAGCAGTGATTGGCAGGGATTTGGCTACACCTTC
NA	TRBV18	TRBJ2-7	NA	CASTCYEQYF	TGTGCCAGCACTTGCTACGAGCAGTACTTC
TRBD1	TRBV27	TRBJ1-5	NA	CASSTRTGGSNQPQHF	TGTGCCAGCAGTACAAGGACAGGGGGGAGCAATCAGCCCCAGCATTTT
NA	TRBV5-1	TRBJ1-1	NA	CASSLVGATEAFF	TGCGCCAGCAGCTTGGTAGGGGCCACTGAAGCTTTCTTT
TRBD1	TRBV19	TRBJ2-5	NA	CASSRDRRETQYF	TGTGCCAGTAGCAGGGACAGACGGGAGACCCAGTACTTC
NA	TRBV5-6	TRBJ1-5	NA	CASSKQGLSNQPQHF	TGTGCCAGCAGCAAGCAGGGACTTAGCAATCAGCCCCAGCATTTT
TRBD1	TRBV5-1	TRBJ2-3	NA	CASSVGQGNTQYF	TGCGCCAGCAGCGTGGGACAGGGTAATACGCAGTATTTT
TRBD1	TRBV6-1	TRBJ1-4	NA	CASSILWGQNEKLFF	TGTGCCAGCAGTATCTTATGGGGACAGAATGAAAAACTGTTTTTT
TRBD1	TRBV29-1	TRBJ1-5	NA	CSVGGTGSSSNQPQHF	TGCAGCGTTGGAGGGACAGGGAGTAGTAGCAATCAGCCCCAGCATTTT
TRBD1	TRBV4-2	TRBJ1-1	NA	CASSPQDRNLEAFF	TGTGCCAGCAGCCCGCAGGACAGGAACCTTGAAGCTTTCTTT
TRBD1	TRBV6-5	TRBJ1-4	few	CASSLGQGGEKLFF	TGTGCCAGCAGTTTAGGACAGGGTGGAGAAAAACTGTTTTTT
TRBD2	TRBV28	TRBJ2-5	NA	CASSLPSGAQETQYF	TGTGCCAGCAGTTTACCCAGCGGGGCACAAGAGACCCAGTACTTC
TRBD2	TRBV9	TRBJ2-5	NA	CASSDGTSAGMETQYF	TGTGCCAGCAGCGACGGGACTAGCGCCGGTATGGAGACCCAGTACTTC
NA	TRBV10-3	TRBJ2-7	NA	CAIRETGHYYEQYF	TGTGCCATCAGGGAGACAGGCCACTACTACGAGCAGTACTTC
TRBD2	TRBV7-3	TRBJ2-1	NA	CASSLLGTSGSDEQFF	TGTGCCAGCAGCTTACTGGGGACTAGCGGGAGCGATGAGCAGTTCTTC
NA	TRBV25-1	TRBJ2-7	NA	CASSRWGDSYEQYF	TGTGCCAGCAGCCGCTGGGGGGATTCCTACGAGCAGTACTTC
TRBD1	TRBV2	TRBJ2-5	NA	CASRYSTGQETQYF	TGTGCCAGCAGATATTCGACAGGGCAAGAGACCCAGTACTTC
NA	TRBV28	TRBJ2-7	NA	CASRKELQGPYEQYF	TGTGCCAGCAGAAAAGAACTGCAGGGGCCCTACGAGCAGTACTTC
NA	TRBV19	TRBJ1-3	NA	CASTVSSGNTIYF	TGTGCCAGTACCGTGAGCTCTGGAAACACCATATATTTT